Shown below are 13 T cell receptor beta chains from a single sample sequenced in a study of OX40 agonist ivuxolimab in advanced cancers. TCRdb's copy holds only in-frame clones and misses some; the assay was immunoSEQ multiplex PCR. This table has 20,000 to 25,000 clones, 70% to 90% appearing once. The starting material was CD4+ or CD8+ T cells sorted from blood, obtained in a trial of the OX40 agonist ivuxolimab. These receptors were collected from an adult with an advanced solid tumor such as melanoma, head and neck, liver or kidney cancer.

The chain has TRBV4-1 and TRBJ2-3; D is ambiguous. Trimming took off 2 bases at V and 1 base at J, with 7 bases between the two ends. Looked up from germline, CDR1 is MGHRA and CDR2 is YSYEKL. CDR3 length: 14 residues. The CDR3 coding sequence is TGCGCCAGCAGCCAATGGGCGGGCACAGATACGCAGTATTTT. Protein: CASSQWAGTDTQYF.

The rearrangement links TRBV5-8 to TRBJ2-5; D possibly corresponds to TRBD1 (6 bases). The CDR3 extends over 14 amino acids. The V end lost 4 bases, the J end lost 7 bases, and 17 bases lay between the germline ends. The germline V gene encodes CDR1 SGHTS and CDR2 YDEGEE. This chain's CDR3 is CASSITTGWGTQYF. CDR3 coding DNA: TGTGCCAGCAGCATAACGACAGGTTGGGGGACCCAGTACTTC.

The chain recombines TRBV15 with TRBJ1-2; tentatively, D is TRBD1 (6 bases). V was clipped by 3 bases and J by 4 bases, with 15 bases between them. The CDR3 is 15 residues long. Germline CDR1 is LNHNV and CDR2 is YYDKDF (reference sequence). CDR3 bases: TGTGCCACCAGCAGTTACCAGGGGCTCGCCTATGGCTACACCTTC. Its translation is CATSSYQGLAYGYTF.

The rearrangement joins TRBV7-9 to TRBJ2-2; D might be TRBD1 (6 bases). Germline V gene lookup returns CDR1 SEHNR and CDR2 FQNEAQ (reference sequence). The CDR3 consists of 16 residues. V gave up 7 bases and J gave up 7 bases, with 22 bases separating them. For the CDR3, the DNA is TGTGCCAGCAAGGGGGTTATCAGGACAGCGAACGGGGAGCTGTTTTTT. Protein product: CASKGVIRTANGELFF.

This chain links TRBV28 with TRBJ2-5; TRBD2 aligns across 9 bases. CDR3 length: 17 residues. Trimming took 2 bases from V and 4 from J; bases not matched to a gene: 11. Germline loops: CDR1 MDHEN, CDR2 SYDVKM. The CDR3 DNA follows: TGTGCCAGCAGTTTAAGTCGGTCTAGCGGGACCCCAGAGACCCAGTACTTC. Translating it yields CASSLSRSSGTPETQYF.

This clone was detected a few times. This sample includes further DNA sequences coding for the same CDR3. The genes are TRBV28 and TRBJ1-5, with 7 bases aligning to TRBD1. The CDR3 consists of 14 residues. Germline V gene lookup returns CDR1 MDHEN and CDR2 SYDVKM. J was trimmed by 8 bases and V by 5 bases; bases with no gene match: 9. The DNA for the CDR3 is TGTGCCAGCAGTCCACGACAGGGTTGGGAGCCCCAGCATTTT. Translated: CASSPRQGWEPQHF.

The chain is built from TRBV6-5 and TRBJ2-5, with TRBD1 identical over 8 bases. Trimming removed 0 bases from V and 5 bases from J; junction bases left unmatched: 5. This CDR3 has 15 residues. Germline CDR1 is MNHEY and CDR2 is SVGAGI. The CDR3, as DNA: TGTGCCAGCAGTTACTCGGCAGGGGGCCAGGAGACCCAGTACTTC. The encoded protein is CASSYSAGGQETQYF.

The V gene is TRBV4-2, the J gene TRBJ1-5; D may be TRBD1 (5 bases). Germline assignment: CDR1 LGHNA and CDR2 YNFKEQ. CDR3 size: 16 residues. The V and J ends lost 1 base and 3 bases respectively, with 13 bases between them. The CDR3 here is CASSQGSGLLNQPQHF. For the CDR3, the DNA is TGTGCCAGCAGCCAAGGGTCGGGGCTGCTCAATCAGCCCCAGCATTTT.

This clone was seen a single time. The V call is TRBV6-6, the J call TRBJ2-4, with D perhaps being TRBD1 or TRBD2 (7 bases each). This CDR3 has 15 amino acids. V lost 7 bases and J 8 bases, leaving 21 bases between the germline ends. Germline CDR1 is MNHNY and CDR2 is SVGAGI (reference sequence). CDR3 in amino acids: CASIVRGDSSDIQYF. CDR3 nucleotides: TGTGCCAGCATCGTACGGGGGGACAGTTCTGACATTCAGTACTTC.

The gene calls are TRBV5-6 and TRBJ2-7, with 8 bases identical to TRBD2. In germline, CDR1 is SGHDT, CDR2 YYEEEE. The length of the CDR3 is 16 residues. The J segment lost 7 bases and the V segment lost 4 bases, leaving 16 bases of the junction unmatched. The CDR3 nucleotides are TGTGCCAGCAGCGGAGTGGGCGGGAGGCCTAGTAGGGAGCAGTACTTC. It translates to CASSGVGGRPSREQYF.

V and J are TRBV21-1 and TRBJ2-5; the table gives TRBD2 as D, unverified against the DNA. TRBV21-1 is a recognized pseudogene. The CDR3 runs to 17 residues. The CDR3 spells CASSKRPSGGAMETQYF. CDR3 DNA sequence: TGTGCCAGCAGCAAAAGGCCTAGCGGGGGGGCTATGGAGACCCAGTACTTC.

This sequence joins TRBV29-1 and TRBJ2-5, with D unclear. This CDR3 has 14 residues. V lost 4 bases and J lost 5, with 17 bases in between. Germline V lookup: CDR1 SQVTM, CDR2 ANQGSEA. The CDR3 region is CSVGGLGKVETQYF. In nucleotides, the CDR3 is TGCAGCGTTGGAGGTCTCGGAAAGGTGGAGACCCAGTACTTC.

This clone was seen just once. The CDR3 region is CASSFFLPNYGYTF. The CDR3 nucleotides read TGTGCCAGCAGCTTTTTCCTTCCTAACTATGGCTACACCTTC. V usage is TRBV7-9 and J usage is TRBJ1-2; D gene unclear. Germline V gives CDR1 SEHNR, CDR2 FQNEAQ (reference sequence). With 3 bases removed from V and 0 bases from J, the gap between germline ends came to 8 bases. CDR3 length equals 14 residues.